This T cell receptor beta chain was recovered during a study of OX40 agonist ivuxolimab in advanced cancers. Broadly, across the study: The costimulatory receptor OX40 (CD134) was targeted by ivuxolimab, a fully human IgG2 agonistic monoclonal antibody. Partial responses occurred in three dose-escalation patients: two with cutaneous melanoma and one with hepatocellular carcinoma. Of the roughly 53 patients in dose escalation, 19 had hepatocellular carcinoma, about 15 had melanoma, 9 had renal cell carcinoma and 9 had head and neck cancer. Patients were allowed to have had prior anti-PD-1, anti-PD-L1 or anti-CTLA-4 therapy, and 40% to 45% of the dose-escalation patients had previously received checkpoint inhibitors. The paper describes the monotherapy dose-escalation part (N of about 52 patients) of the phase I trial of ivuxolimab. The point of sequencing TCRbeta in the periphery was to test whether ivuxolimab changed TCR sequence diversity and drove clonal T-cell expansion. Intravenous ivuxolimab was administered to patients every 2 weeks at six dose levels: 0.01, 0.1, 0.3, 1.5, 3 and 10 mg/kg. The dose-escalation cohort was around 84% male with a mean age of around 64 years, ranging from roughly 23 to 79. Results and caveats for the whole study, not just this receptor: In the 0.1-3.0 mg/kg groups, partial responders were among the patients with the lowest normalized peripheral clonal expansion, particularly in CD8+ T cells. On average, CD8+ T cells showed more expanded clones than CD4+ T cells after ivuxolimab. The antigen specificity of the peripheral T cells that underwent clonal expansion was not determined. At doses of 0.1 to 3.0 mg/kg, clonal expansion of both CD4+ and CD8+ T cells in blood was seen between baseline and week 6. Low levels of normalized T-cell clonal expansion were also seen in some patients who did not respond.

Patients with a history of autoimmune disease or receiving systemic immunosuppression were excluded from the trial. In every dose cohort, peripheral blood was drawn for TCR sequencing at baseline, cycle 4 day 1, and cycle 7 day 1. The samples were drawn from a first-in-human, open-label, multicenter phase I dose-escalation trial of ivuxolimab. Adults with locally advanced or metastatic melanoma, renal cell, hepatocellular, or head and neck squamous cell carcinoma were enrolled in the trial. CD4+ and CD8+ T cells were sorted separately from peripheral blood before TCR sequencing. This clone was seen once. The specificity of this receptor is unknown. It has no much larger one-base neighbor in the sample; base qualities were not kept. Genomic DNA was isolated from the sorted cells so that the TCRbeta CDR3 region could be sequenced. The immunoSEQ Assay was used to sequence the TCRbeta CDR3 regions. The table was pulled from immuneACCESS by TCRdb, which kept in-frame rearrangements only. Such tables lose some clones; where checked, under half of the loss comes from unresolved V genes, and the rest has no known cause. For this sample there are approximately 75,000 clones; 90% appear just once. The top ten clonotypes cover roughly 0.37% of the sample.

Looking up the germline V gene (reference sequence) yields CDR1 MNHEY and CDR2 SMNVEV. Trimming costs V 0 bases and J 0 bases, and their ends lie 9 bases apart. The CDR3 runs 16 residues from the cysteine to the phenylalanine. Only the CDR3 DNA is retained, 48 bases long and in frame from the first base. Sequencing used CD4+ or CD8+ T cells sorted from blood, obtained in a trial of the OX40 agonist ivuxolimab. The TCR sequence derives from an adult with an advanced solid tumor such as melanoma, head and neck, liver or kidney cancer. This sequence uses TRBV27 and TRBJ1-3, and possibly TRBD1, on 5 matching bases. CDR3 protein: CASSLSRQSSGNTIYF. The DNA reads TGTGCCAGCAGTTTATCGCGACAGAGCTCTGGAAACACCATATATTTT.